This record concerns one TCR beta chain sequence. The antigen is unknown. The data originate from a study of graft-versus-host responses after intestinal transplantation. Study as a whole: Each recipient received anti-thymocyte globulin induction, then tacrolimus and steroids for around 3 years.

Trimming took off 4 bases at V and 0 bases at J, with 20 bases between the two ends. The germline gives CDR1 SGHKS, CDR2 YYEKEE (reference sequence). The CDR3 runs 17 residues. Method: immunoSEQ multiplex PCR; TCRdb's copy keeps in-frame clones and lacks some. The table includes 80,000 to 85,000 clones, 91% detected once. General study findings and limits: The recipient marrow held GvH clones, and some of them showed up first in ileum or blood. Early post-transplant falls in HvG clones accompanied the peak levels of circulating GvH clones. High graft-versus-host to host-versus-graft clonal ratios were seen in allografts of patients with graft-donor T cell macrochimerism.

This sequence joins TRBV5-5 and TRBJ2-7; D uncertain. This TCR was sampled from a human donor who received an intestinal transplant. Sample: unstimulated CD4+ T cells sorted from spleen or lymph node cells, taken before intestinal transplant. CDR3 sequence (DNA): TGTGCCAGCAGCCCGCCACCCCTGGGCTACGGCTCCTACGAGCAGTACTTC. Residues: CASSPPPLGYGSYEQYF. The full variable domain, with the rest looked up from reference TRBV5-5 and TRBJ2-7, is DAGVTQSPTHLIKTRGQQVTLRCSPISGHKSVSWYQQVLGQGPQFIFQYYEKEERGRGNFPDRFSARQFPNYSSELNVNALLLGDSALYLCASSPPPLGYGSYEQYFGPGTRLTVT.